The rows below give T cell receptor beta chains drawn from one sample of a study of beta chain features in type 1 diabetes. Only in-frame clones appear in the TCRdb table, and some are missing; sequencing was by immunoSEQ multiplex PCR. The table shows more than 300,000 clones, with about 16% occurring only once. The material sequenced was naive CD4+ T cells from blood. The source is a woman aged 18-30 years in good health. Each CDR3 is given with its conserved first and last residue. A D gene is named only where the DNA matches it firmly. Rows may omit the clone size; those that give it use once, few, many or a size class.

clone_size: .
d_call: .
j_call: TRBJ2-5
v_call: TRBV6-4
cdr3_nt: TGTGCCAGCAGTGACTCGGGGGGAGAGACCCAGTACTTC
cdr3_aa: CASSDSGGETQYF

clone_size: .
d_call: TRBD1
j_call: TRBJ2-2
v_call: TRBV2
cdr3_nt: TGTGCCAGCGCCGGGACAGGGGAAACCGGGGAGCTGTTTTTT
cdr3_aa: CASAGTGETGELFF

clone_size: .
d_call: TRBD2
j_call: TRBJ2-3
v_call: TRBV4-3
cdr3_nt: TGCGCCAGCAGCCATCAAGCGGGAGTGGCGGATACGCAGTATTTT
cdr3_aa: CASSHQAGVADTQYF

clone_size: few
d_call: .
j_call: TRBJ2-2
v_call: TRBV30
cdr3_nt: TGTGCCTGGAGAGGAGGATCACTCACCGGGGAGCTGTTTTTT
cdr3_aa: CAWRGGSLTGELFF

clone_size: few
d_call: .
j_call: TRBJ2-1
v_call: TRBV29-1
cdr3_nt: TGCAGCGTTGTGTCTCCCAATGAGCAGTTCTTC
cdr3_aa: CSVVSPNEQFF

clone_size: .
d_call: TRBD2
j_call: TRBJ2-2
v_call: TRBV5-1
cdr3_nt: TGCGCCAGCGAACCGGGGGGACTAGCGACCGGGGAGCTGTTTTTT
cdr3_aa: CASEPGGLATGELFF

clone_size: .
d_call: TRBD1
j_call: TRBJ2-7
v_call: TRBV27
cdr3_nt: TGTGCCAGCAGTTTATCTACGGGACAGTTCTACGAGCAGTACTTC
cdr3_aa: CASSLSTGQFYEQYF

clone_size: .
d_call: .
j_call: TRBJ1-1
v_call: TRBV30
cdr3_nt: TGTGCCTGGAGCTATTTATTTCGGGGCACTGAAGCTTTCTTT
cdr3_aa: CAWSYLFRGTEAFF

clone_size: few
d_call: TRBD1
j_call: TRBJ2-5
v_call: TRBV28
cdr3_nt: TGTGCCAGCAGTTCCGGACAGGCGCTGCAAGAGACCCAGTACTTC
cdr3_aa: CASSSGQALQETQYF

clone_size: .
d_call: .
j_call: TRBJ2-7
v_call: TRBV11-1
cdr3_nt: TGTGCCAGCAGCTTGGCCCAATACTACGAGCAGTACTTC
cdr3_aa: CASSLAQYYEQYF

clone_size: few
d_call: .
j_call: TRBJ2-1
v_call: TRBV7-3
cdr3_nt: TGTGCCAGCAGCTTAAATTCCGGGAGTGTCAATGAGCAGTTCTTC
cdr3_aa: CASSLNSGSVNEQFF

clone_size: few
d_call: .
j_call: TRBJ2-5
v_call: TRBV7-2
cdr3_nt: TGTGCCAGCAGCTTAGGTCTACAGAAAAGGGAGACCCAGTACTTC
cdr3_aa: CASSLGLQKRETQYF

clone_size: few
d_call: TRBD2
j_call: TRBJ2-3
v_call: TRBV29-1
cdr3_nt: TGCAGCGTAGTTAGCGGGAAGTTCACAGATACGCAGTATTTT
cdr3_aa: CSVVSGKFTDTQYF

clone_size: few
d_call: .
j_call: TRBJ2-7
v_call: TRBV19
cdr3_nt: TGTGCCAGTAGCGCGATCGACAGGTTGAGCGAGCAGTACTTC
cdr3_aa: CASSAIDRLSEQYF

clone_size: few
d_call: TRBD1
j_call: TRBJ2-1
v_call: TRBV5-4
cdr3_nt: TGTGCCAGCAGCTTCGGCCGGGACAGGGCTATCGATGAGCAGTTCTTC
cdr3_aa: CASSFGRDRAIDEQFF

clone_size: .
d_call: .
j_call: TRBJ2-3
v_call: TRBV2
cdr3_nt: TGTGCCAGCAGTGAAGTGGGGCCCACAGATACGCAGTATTTT
cdr3_aa: CASSEVGPTDTQYF

clone_size: few
d_call: .
j_call: TRBJ2-7
v_call: TRBV7-9
cdr3_nt: TGTGCCAGCAGCCCCCAGGGGACGGAGCAGTACTTC
cdr3_aa: CASSPQGTEQYF

clone_size: .
d_call: TRBD1
j_call: TRBJ2-7
v_call: TRBV5-4
cdr3_nt: TGTGCCAGCAGCCACCCGGGACAGAACTACGAGCAGTACTTC
cdr3_aa: CASSHPGQNYEQYF

clone_size: .
d_call: .
j_call: TRBJ2-5
v_call: TRBV5-1
cdr3_nt: TGCGCCAGCAGCTTGTACCCAGAGGTGGAGACCCAGTACTTC
cdr3_aa: CASSLYPEVETQYF

clone_size: .
d_call: .
j_call: TRBJ1-1
v_call: TRBV29-1
cdr3_nt: TGCAGCGTTGAAGAGTCCTTCACTGAAGCTTTCTTT
cdr3_aa: CSVEESFTEAFF

clone_size: few
d_call: TRBD2
j_call: TRBJ2-5
v_call: TRBV7-2
cdr3_nt: TGTGCCAGCAGCTTAGGGCTAGCGGCCCAAGAGACCCAGTACTTC
cdr3_aa: CASSLGLAAQETQYF

clone_size: .
d_call: TRBD2
j_call: TRBJ2-1
v_call: TRBV19
cdr3_nt: TGTGCCAGTAGTGCTAGCGGGGCGAGCTCCTACAATGAGCAGTTCTTC
cdr3_aa: CASSASGASSYNEQFF

clone_size: .
d_call: TRBD2
j_call: TRBJ2-3
v_call: TRBV9
cdr3_nt: TGTGCCAGCAGCGTAGGGACTAGCGGCTACACAGATACGCAGTATTTT
cdr3_aa: CASSVGTSGYTDTQYF

clone_size: few
d_call: TRBD1
j_call: TRBJ2-2
v_call: TRBV2
cdr3_nt: TGTGCCAGCAGGCCCGGGACAGGGATGAACACCGGGGAGCTGTTTTTT
cdr3_aa: CASRPGTGMNTGELFF

clone_size: .
d_call: .
j_call: TRBJ1-1
v_call: TRBV15
cdr3_nt: TGTGCCACAAAGAGGGACACCGTAAACACTGAAGCTTTCTTT
cdr3_aa: CATKRDTVNTEAFF

clone_size: .
d_call: .
j_call: TRBJ2-5
v_call: TRBV9
cdr3_nt: TGTGCCAGCAGCGTAATAAGGGCAGGGCAGGAGACCCAGTACTTC
cdr3_aa: CASSVIRAGQETQYF

clone_size: few
d_call: TRBD1
j_call: TRBJ1-5
v_call: TRBV30
cdr3_nt: TGTGCCTGGAGTGAGGGACAGAATAGCAATCAGCCCCAGCATTTT
cdr3_aa: CAWSEGQNSNQPQHF

clone_size: .
d_call: .
j_call: TRBJ2-1
v_call: TRBV21-1
cdr3_nt: TGTGCCAGCAGCAAAGCGGGCGGGTTGACCTACAATGAGCAGTTCTTC
cdr3_aa: CASSKAGGLTYNEQFF

clone_size: .
d_call: TRBD2
j_call: TRBJ2-1
v_call: TRBV28
cdr3_nt: TGTGCCAGCAGTCCTAGCGGGCCCTACAATGAGCAGTTCTTC
cdr3_aa: CASSPSGPYNEQFF

clone_size: .
d_call: TRBD2
j_call: TRBJ2-1
v_call: TRBV11-2
cdr3_nt: TGTGCCAGCAGCCCCCGAAGACTAGCGGGAGTGTACAATGAGCAGTTCTTC
cdr3_aa: CASSPRRLAGVYNEQFF

clone_size: few
d_call: TRBD1
j_call: TRBJ1-1
v_call: TRBV6-5
cdr3_nt: TGTGCCAGCAGATCCCGGGACAGGGTACCGACTTTCTTT
cdr3_aa: CASRSRDRVPTFF

clone_size: few
d_call: TRBD1
j_call: TRBJ1-1
v_call: TRBV4-2
cdr3_nt: TGTGCCAGCAGCCAAGCCTGGGGACAGGGCGCGAACACTGAAGCTTTCTTT
cdr3_aa: CASSQAWGQGANTEAFF

clone_size: .
d_call: .
j_call: TRBJ1-1
v_call: TRBV7-9
cdr3_nt: TGTGCCAGCAGCTTAGCCAGTCCGAACACTGAAGCTTTCTTT
cdr3_aa: CASSLASPNTEAFF

clone_size: .
d_call: .
j_call: TRBJ1-3
v_call: TRBV5-1
cdr3_nt: TGCGCCAGCAGCTTGGAGGGACTCTCTGGAAACACCATATATTTT
cdr3_aa: CASSLEGLSGNTIYF

clone_size: .
d_call: .
j_call: TRBJ2-7
v_call: TRBV7-8
cdr3_nt: TGTGCCAGCAGCCCGCCCCTGGGGGTAGCGGCCACCTACGAGCAGTACTTC
cdr3_aa: CASSPPLGVAATYEQYF

clone_size: .
d_call: .
j_call: TRBJ1-4
v_call: TRBV7-9
cdr3_nt: TGTGCCAGCAGCTTAGATTCCGGGGTTGCAACTAATGAAAAACTGTTTTTT
cdr3_aa: CASSLDSGVATNEKLFF

clone_size: few
d_call: TRBD1
j_call: TRBJ1-2
v_call: TRBV6-5
cdr3_nt: TGTGCCAGCAGTCCCCCGGGACAGGGCTACTATGGCTACACCTTC
cdr3_aa: CASSPPGQGYYGYTF

clone_size: few
d_call: .
j_call: TRBJ2-7
v_call: TRBV19
cdr3_nt: TGTGCCAGTAGTATTGAAGTCCCCGGGTACGAGCAGTACTTC
cdr3_aa: CASSIEVPGYEQYF

clone_size: .
d_call: .
j_call: TRBJ1-4
v_call: TRBV4-1
cdr3_nt: TGCGCCAGCAGCCCAACGCGGCAAGGTGAAAAACTGTTTTTT
cdr3_aa: CASSPTRQGEKLFF

clone_size: .
d_call: TRBD2
j_call: TRBJ2-1
v_call: TRBV29-1
cdr3_nt: TGCAGCGTAAGCGGGAGGGCCTTGCTCTTC
cdr3_aa: CSVSGRALLF

clone_size: .
d_call: TRBD2
j_call: TRBJ2-3
v_call: TRBV28
cdr3_nt: TGTGCCAGCAGTTTAATAGCGGGAGACGATACGCAGTATTTT
cdr3_aa: CASSLIAGDDTQYF

clone_size: few
d_call: TRBD2
j_call: TRBJ2-7
v_call: TRBV4-2
cdr3_nt: TGTGCCAGCAGCCAAATGGCGGGAGGGCGCTCCTACGAGCAGTACTTC
cdr3_aa: CASSQMAGGRSYEQYF

clone_size: .
d_call: TRBD2
j_call: TRBJ2-5
v_call: TRBV4-2
cdr3_nt: TGTGCCAGCAGCCGAGGACTAGCGGGACTCTTGGGGTCGGAGACCCAGTACTTC
cdr3_aa: CASSRGLAGLLGSETQYF

clone_size: .
d_call: .
j_call: TRBJ1-2
v_call: TRBV7-2
cdr3_nt: TGTGCCAGCAGCTTATTAAACTATGGCTACACCTTC
cdr3_aa: CASSLLNYGYTF

clone_size: few
d_call: .
j_call: TRBJ1-2
v_call: TRBV30
cdr3_nt: TGTGCCTGGAGTGTCGGGGACAAGAACTATGGCTACACCTTC
cdr3_aa: CAWSVGDKNYGYTF

clone_size: few
d_call: TRBD1
j_call: TRBJ1-2
v_call: TRBV10-3
cdr3_nt: TGTGCCATCAGTGACAGGACAGGAGCAAACTATGGCTACACCTTC
cdr3_aa: CAISDRTGANYGYTF

clone_size: .
d_call: TRBD2
j_call: TRBJ2-3
v_call: TRBV7-9
cdr3_nt: TGTGCCAGCAGCCGTCGGGAGGTGGCAGATACGCAGTATTTT
cdr3_aa: CASSRREVADTQYF

clone_size: few
d_call: TRBD1
j_call: TRBJ2-1
v_call: TRBV27
cdr3_nt: TGTGCCAGCAGTTCTCCCGGGACAGGAAACAATGAGCAGTTCTTC
cdr3_aa: CASSSPGTGNNEQFF